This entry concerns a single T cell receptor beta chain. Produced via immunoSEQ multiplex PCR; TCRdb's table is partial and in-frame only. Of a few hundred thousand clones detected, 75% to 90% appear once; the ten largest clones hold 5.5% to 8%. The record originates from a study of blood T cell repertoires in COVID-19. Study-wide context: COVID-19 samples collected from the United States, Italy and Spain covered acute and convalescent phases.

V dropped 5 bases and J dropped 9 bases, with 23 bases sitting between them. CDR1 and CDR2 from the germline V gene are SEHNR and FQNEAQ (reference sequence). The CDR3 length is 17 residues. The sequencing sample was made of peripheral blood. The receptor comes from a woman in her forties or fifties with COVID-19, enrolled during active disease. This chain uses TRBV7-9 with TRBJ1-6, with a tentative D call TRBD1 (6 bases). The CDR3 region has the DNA TGTGCCAGCAGCCCCCGGGGGGGCCAGTTCAAGAGTTCACCCCTCCACTTT. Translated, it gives CASSPRGGQFKSSPLHF.